What follows are 31 T cell receptor beta chains derived from one specimen sequenced in a study of human T cells and chemical hapten exposure. Using its own MiXCR run on the RACE reads, TCRdb lists one record per CDR3 protein. Here the sample spans 74,000 or so distinct CDR3 sequences, 9% to 12% being singletons. Noted time point: patch test 1, 2 weeks after DPC sensitization. This sample's treatment: therapeutic diphenylcyclopropenone sensitization with weekly scalp DPC. The sample here was whole blood, taken in connection with sensitization to the hapten diphenylcyclopropenone (DPC). Every receptor here comes from a woman aged 50 to 60 with alopecia areata. Some clones in this sample may be carry-over from other donors' samples.

This clonotype was detected many times. The CDR3 DNA is TGCGCCAGCAGCTTGGGTCTTAGCGAGCAGTACTTC. Its protein is CASSLGLSEQYF. This chain connects TRBV5-1 to TRBJ2-7; the D is unclear. V gave up 0 bases and J gave up 6 bases, with 7 bases separating them. The V gene's germline CDR1 is SGHRS and CDR2 YFSETQ. The CDR3 runs to 12 residues.

In its sample, this clonotype was seen a few times. The rearrangement links TRBV12-3 or TRBV12-4 to TRBJ2-1, with 8 positions matching TRBD2. After removal of 1 base from V and 10 bases from J, the junction contained 6 bases not matched to a gene. The CDR3 sequence is 14 residues long. The CDR3 loop is CASSLDGRAGEQFF. In DNA form, the CDR3 reads TGTGCCAGCAGTTTAGACGGGAGGGCTGGGGAGCAGTTCTTC.

This clonotype was observed a few times. The chain employs TRBV5-1 and TRBJ1-5; no definite D call. This CDR3 contains 14 residues. Germline-derived CDR1 and CDR2 are SGHRS and YFSETQ. V lost 4 bases to trimming and J lost 7 bases, with 15 bases between them. Here the CDR3 DNA reads TGCGCCAGCAGCGATGGCGACGCGGGGCAGCCCCAGCATTTT. This translates into CASSDGDAGQPQHF.

This clonotype has ten or more counts. This chain connects TRBV5-5 to TRBJ2-7; either TRBD1 or TRBD2 may supply D (5 bases each). Per the germline V gene, CDR1 is SGHKS and CDR2 is YYEKEE (reference sequence). V shed 6 bases and J shed 3 bases, with 16 bases lying between them. The CDR3 runs 14 residues. DNA for the CDR3: TGTGCCAGCACCATGGGGCCCCGGGACTACGAGCAGTACTTC. Its protein product is CASTMGPRDYEQYF.

V usage is TRBV18 and J usage is TRBJ2-7, with a weak D call TRBD2 (6 bases). Germline V CDR1 and CDR2: KGHSH, LQKENI. V lost 8 bases and J 0 bases, leaving 11 bases between the germline ends. The CDR3 spans 13 residues. CDR3 sequence: CASNRDFSYEQYF. In DNA, the CDR3 is TGTGCCAGCAACCGGGACTTCTCCTACGAGCAGTACTTC.

This clonotype has only a few counts. The rearrangement joins TRBV19 to TRBJ2-5; D gene unclear. The CDR3 has 16 residues. Germline CDR1 reads LNHDA; CDR2 reads SQIVND (reference sequence). With 3 bases removed from V and 0 bases from J, the gap between germline ends came to 14 bases. The CDR3 bases are TGTGCCAGTAGTATTAAGGCACAGACAAACCAAGAGACCCAGTACTTC. Translated, it gives CASSIKAQTNQETQYF.

This clonotype was counted many times. J is TRBJ1-5 and V is TRBV4-1; D call uncertain. This CDR3 region has 13 residues. Trimming took 1 base from V and 4 from J, leaving 5 bases between them. Germline values: CDR1 MGHRA, CDR2 YSYEKL. In DNA, the CDR3 is TGCGCCAGCAGCCAAGGAGGGAATCAGCCCCAGCATTTT. Protein sequence: CASSQGGNQPQHF.

This clonotype was seen more than once but under ten times. This chain connects TRBV7-9 to TRBJ1-6; TRBD1 aligns across 11 bases. There are 14 residues in the CDR3. With V trimmed by 5 bases and J by 9 bases, 3 bases remained unmatched. Germline V lookup: CDR1 SEHNR, CDR2 FQNEAQ (reference sequence). DNA for the CDR3: TGTGCCAGCAGCCCCGGGACAGGGGGTTCACCCCTCCACTTT. Amino acids: CASSPGTGGSPLHF.

This clonotype occurred a few times. The chain recombines TRBV5-6 with TRBJ2-7; D ambiguous. Trimming left V 2 bases short and J 3 bases short, with 15 bases between. CDR3 length equals 15 residues. The germline V gene encodes CDR1 SGHDT and CDR2 YYEEEE. Here the CDR3 DNA reads TGTGCCAGCAGCTTCCGATCCCAAGCCAGCTACGAGCAGTACTTC. Protein sequence: CASSFRSQASYEQYF.

V usage is TRBV5-1 and J usage is TRBJ1-4; 8 bases are shared with TRBD1. The CDR3 has 18 residues. V lost 0 bases, J lost 4 bases, and 11 bases stayed unmatched. CDR1 and CDR2 (germline): SGHRS, YFSETQ. The CDR3 reads CASSLALRTGSGNEKLFF. In DNA form, the CDR3 reads TGCGCCAGCAGCTTGGCCTTGAGGACAGGGTCCGGTAATGAAAAACTGTTTTTT.

The chain carries TRBV30 and TRBJ1-1; D unclear. CDR3 size: 14 residues. V lost 2 bases and J lost 11, with 21 bases in between. Germline CDR1 reads GTSNPN; CDR2 reads SVGIG (reference sequence). The CDR3 loop is CAWSSRALGSGAFF. The CDR3 nucleotides are TGTGCCTGGAGTAGTCGGGCGCTTGGATCCGGGGCTTTCTTT.

The rearrangement joins TRBV12-3 or TRBV12-4 to TRBJ2-7; TRBD2 agrees at 10 bases. V dropped 6 bases and J dropped 3; count of bases not matched to a gene: 8. The CDR3 runs to 15 residues. DNA for the CDR3: TGTGCCAGCAGCCCTCGGACTAGCGGCCGCTACGAGCAGTACTTC. It yields the protein CASSPRTSGRYEQYF.

This clonotype was counted a few times. This rearrangement joins TRBV28 to TRBJ2-6; TRBD2 might be the D (6 bases). This CDR3 spans 14 amino acids. Germline CDR1 is MDHEN and CDR2 is SYDVKM. Trimming took 3 bases from V and 6 from J, leaving 9 bases between them. CDR3 in amino acids: CASSLGGMANVLTF. CDR3 DNA: TGTGCCAGCAGTTTGGGGGGAATGGCCAACGTCCTGACTTTC.

Ten or more counts support this clonotype. The V call is TRBV23-1, the J call TRBJ2-2; 7 nucleotides agree with TRBD2. Being an ORF, TRBV23-1 has a function that is uncertain. The CDR3 covers 17 residues. The junction had 11 bases not matched to a gene; V was cut back by 3 bases and J by 4 bases. CDR3 in DNA: TGCGCCAGCAGTCATCCCCCTAGCGGCAGTGGCACCGGGGAGCTGTTTTTT. Its protein is CASSHPPSGSGTGELFF.

This clonotype turned up a few times. The gene calls are TRBV3-1 and TRBJ2-1, with TRBD2 matching over 11 bases. Germline CDR1 is LGHDT and CDR2 is YNNKEL (reference sequence). After removal of 4 bases from V and 9 bases from J, the junction contained 17 bases not matched to a gene. This CDR3 is built from 18 residues. CDR3 loop: CASSRPLLIAGGPGEQFF. The CDR3 region has the DNA TGTGCCAGCAGCCGGCCTTTACTAATAGCGGGAGGGCCAGGTGAGCAGTTCTTC.

This clonotype was detected only a few times. The chain uses TRBV3-1 and TRBJ2-1; D gene ambiguous. CDR1 is LGHDT, CDR2 YNNKEL, per germline (reference sequence). This CDR3 comprises 13 residues. Trimming took 0 bases from V and 8 from J, leaving 8 bases between them. The CDR3 region has the DNA TGTGCCAGCAGCCAAGACCGTGGAGATGAGCAGTTCTTC. Its translation: CASSQDRGDEQFF.

This clonotype appeared a few times. The rearrangement joins TRBV20-1 to TRBJ2-1; no reliable D call. V was clipped by 0 bases and J by 0 bases, with 12 bases between them. CDR1 and CDR2 (germline): DFQATT, SNEGSKA (reference sequence). The CDR3 is 16 residues long. Written as DNA, the CDR3 is TGCAGTGCTAGAGATCACGACGCGAGCTCCTACAATGAGCAGTTCTTC. Translated: CSARDHDASSYNEQFF.

The chain combines TRBV5-1 with TRBJ1-2, with TRBD1 as a possible D gene (5 bases). CDR1 and CDR2 (germline): SGHRS, YFSETQ. Trimming stripped 4 bases from V and 5 bases from J, with 15 bases between. The CDR3 has 14 amino acids. CDR3 region: CASSQGDWGYGYTF. As DNA, the CDR3 is TGCGCCAGCAGCCAGGGAGACTGGGGTTATGGCTACACCTTC. The whole variable domain, remainder taken from reference TRBV5-1 and TRBJ1-2, is KAGVTQTPRYLIKTRGQQVTLSCSPISGHRSVSWYQQTPGQGLQFLFEYFSETQRNKGNFPGRFSGRQFSNSRSEMNVSTLELGDSALYLCASSQGDWGYGYTFGSGTRLTVV.

J is TRBJ2-1 and V is TRBV29-1; tentative D call: TRBD2 (5 bases). The CDR3 covers 14 residues. V was shortened by 7 bases and J by 0 bases, with 13 bases between the two germline ends. Germline CDR1 is SQVTM and CDR2 is ANQGSEA. As DNA, the CDR3 is TGCAGCGCCCCCCCCAGCGGCTCCTACAATGAGCAGTTCTTC. Its protein product is CSAPPSGSYNEQFF.

This clonotype was detected many times. V usage is TRBV27 and J usage is TRBJ1-6, with D maybe TRBD1 (5 bases). Germline V gives CDR1 MNHEY, CDR2 SMNVEV (reference sequence). Trimming left V 6 bases short and J 8 bases short, with 14 bases between. The CDR3 runs to 14 residues. The CDR3 spells CASRPGGGDSPLHF. CDR3 nucleotides: TGTGCCAGCAGACCAGGAGGAGGGGATTCACCCCTCCACTTT.

V usage is TRBV5-1 and J usage is TRBJ2-7; 9 bases line up with TRBD1. This CDR3 is built from 13 residues. Germline CDR1 SGHRS, CDR2 YFSETQ. V lost 7 bases to trimming and J lost 1 base; unmatched junction nucleotides: 3. CDR3 nucleotides: TGCGCCAGCTCCGGACAGGGGTCCTACGAGCAGTACTTC. This gives the protein CASSGQGSYEQYF.

V is TRBV11-2 and J is TRBJ1-1, with D possibly TRBD1 on 5 matching bases. The CDR3 is 15 amino acids. Germline V lookup: CDR1 SGHAT, CDR2 FQNNGV. V was trimmed by 5 bases and J by 4 bases, leaving 17 bases between them. CDR3 sequence (DNA): TGTGCCAGCAGCCATACTAGGGGTGGTGGCACTGAAGCTTTCTTT. This encodes CASSHTRGGGTEAFF.

This clonotype was detected ten times or more. The CDR3 here is CSAGTTQETQYF. CDR3 bases: TGCAGCGCTGGGACTACCCAAGAGACCCAGTACTTC. This sequence joins TRBV29-1 and TRBJ2-5, with 7 bases fitting TRBD2. This CDR3 contains 12 residues. V was pared by 7 bases and J by 1 base, with 3 bases of the junction left unmatched. Germline V gene lookup returns CDR1 SQVTM and CDR2 ANQGSEA.

This clonotype was observed a few times. V usage is TRBV2 and J usage is TRBJ1-1, with D hard to call. V was shortened by 1 base and J by 0 bases, with 9 bases between the two germline ends. CDR3 length: 15 residues. The germline gives CDR1 SNHLY, CDR2 FYNNEI. CDR3 DNA sequence: TGTGCCAGCAGTGAAGGGGGAACCATGAACACTGAAGCTTTCTTT. It specifies CASSEGGTMNTEAFF.

This clonotype was recorded many times. This rearrangement joins TRBV12-3 or TRBV12-4 to TRBJ1-6; D is unclear. Trimming stripped 5 bases from V and 7 bases from J, with 9 bases between. This CDR3 has 13 residues. Here the CDR3 reads CASSSYRNSPLHF. CDR3 bases: TGTGCCAGCAGTAGTTACCGGAATTCACCCCTCCACTTT.

This clonotype has a handful of counts. The CDR3 loop reads CASSPTGGGSSYEQYF. Written as DNA, the CDR3 is TGTGCCAGCAGCCCAACCGGGGGAGGGAGCTCCTACGAGCAGTACTTC. The chain employs TRBV7-2 and TRBJ2-7; 7 bases are shared with TRBD2. Germline CDR1 SGHTA, CDR2 FQGNSA. J was trimmed by 0 bases and V by 5 bases; bases with no gene match: 10. The CDR3 runs to 16 residues. Looking up the rest from reference TRBV7-2 and TRBJ2-7 gives the full variable domain: GAGVSQSPSNKVTEKGKDVELRCDPISGHTALYWYRQSLGQGLEFLIYFQGNSAPDKSGLPSDRFSAERTGGSVSTLTIQRTQQEDSAVYLCASSPTGGGSSYEQYFGPGTRLTVT.

This clonotype was detected many times. The rearrangement links TRBV7-9 to TRBJ2-5, with D unresolved. This CDR3 contains 13 residues. The V end was cut by 0 bases, the J end by 1 base, with 3 bases between. CDR1 SEHNR and CDR2 FQNEAQ come from the germline V gene (reference sequence). The CDR3 DNA follows: TGTGCCAGCAGCTTAGCGCGCCAAGAGACCCAGTACTTC. It translates to CASSLARQETQYF.

This clonotype was observed many times. This chain connects TRBV7-2 to TRBJ2-3; the D gene is possibly TRBD1 (6 bases). The CDR3 is made up of 14 amino acids. V lost 5 bases and J lost 5, with 14 bases in between. Germline CDR1 and CDR2: SGHTA and FQGNSA. The CDR3 sequence is CASSLGGTGDTQYF. The CDR3 DNA sequence: TGTGCCAGCAGCCTAGGGGGAACGGGAGATACGCAGTATTTT.

The table lists this clonotype with many counts. The V call is TRBV6-5, the J call TRBJ1-2; tentative D call: TRBD1 (5 bases). The CDR3 is 14 residues long. Between the trimmed V and J ends, which lost 8 bases and 0 bases, there was a span of 13 bases. CDR1 is MNHEY and CDR2 is SVGAGI in the germline V gene. CDR3 sequence reads: CASRGQGPNYGYTF. The CDR3 DNA follows: TGTGCCAGCCGGGGCCAGGGCCCTAACTATGGCTACACCTTC.

The chain uses TRBV28 and TRBJ2-7; D assignment may be TRBD1 or TRBD2 (6 bases each). Germline CDR1 and CDR2: MDHEN and SYDVKM. The CDR3 sequence is 13 residues long. CDR3 nucleotide sequence: TGTGCGGCGTGGGGGGCCAACTCCTACGAGCAGTACTTC. Translated, it gives CAAWGANSYEQYF.

This clonotype turned up a few times. The V gene is TRBV6-1, the J gene TRBJ1-5; D unclear. Germline loops: CDR1 MNHNS, CDR2 SASEGT. CDR3 length: 16 residues. Trimming pared 4 bases from V and 6 bases from J, leaving 19 bases between. CDR3 in amino acids: CASSASRVPFGQPQHF. In DNA form, the CDR3 reads TGTGCCAGCAGTGCAAGCAGAGTACCGTTCGGTCAGCCCCAGCATTTT.